The rows below give T cell receptor beta chains drawn from one sample of a study of blood T cells in healthy people across ages. TCRdb re-analysed the 5' RACE reads in MiXCR, keeping a single row per CDR3 protein. The sample includes 950,000 to 1,200,000 distinct CDR3 sequences, more than 30% seen only once; the top ten take less than 15%. The specimen sequenced was blood. The origin of the receptors is a man younger than 30 in good health. Each CDR3 is given with its conserved first and last residue. The order of the fields is clone size, J gene, D gene, V gene, CDR3 protein, CDR3 DNA. The D gene is left open where the match is weak. Where a row states a size, it is once, few, many or the class of an expanded clone; other rows omit it.

clone_size: -; j_call: TRBJ2-7; d_call: -; v_call: TRBV6-5; cdr3_aa: CASSLNAGKYEQYF; cdr3_nt: TGTGCCAGCAGCCTAAACGCGGGGAAATACGAGCAGTACTTC
clone_size: -; j_call: TRBJ2-7; d_call: TRBD2; v_call: TRBV7-2; cdr3_aa: CASSAYWTSGVSSYNEQYF; cdr3_nt: TGTGCCAGCAGCGCGTATTGGACTAGCGGTGTTAGCTCCTACAATGAGCAGTACTTC
clone_size: -; j_call: TRBJ2-1; d_call: -; v_call: TRBV12-3/TRBV12-4; cdr3_aa: CASSWDLANEQFF; cdr3_nt: TGTGCCAGCAGTTGGGACCTAGCCAATGAGCAGTTCTTC
clone_size: -; j_call: TRBJ2-3; d_call: -; v_call: TRBV7-9; cdr3_aa: CASSRNRGLYDTQYF; cdr3_nt: TGTGCCAGCAGCCGGAACCGGGGCCTTTACGATACGCAGTATTTT
clone_size: -; j_call: TRBJ2-7; d_call: -; v_call: TRBV20-1; cdr3_aa: CSARDGHEQYF; cdr3_nt: TGCAGTGCTAGAGATGGGCATGAGCAGTACTTC
clone_size: -; j_call: TRBJ1-5; d_call: -; v_call: TRBV20-1; cdr3_aa: CSAATAENQPQHF; cdr3_nt: TGCAGTGCTGCGACAGCGGAGAATCAGCCCCAGCATTTT
clone_size: few; j_call: TRBJ1-2; d_call: -; v_call: TRBV4-3; cdr3_aa: CASSQDLIFVAGDGYGYTF; cdr3_nt: TGCGCCAGCAGCCAAGACTTAATATTTGTGGCAGGGGATGGTTATGGCTACACCTTC
clone_size: -; j_call: TRBJ1-6; d_call: -; v_call: TRBV14; cdr3_aa: CASSPSRNNSPLHF; cdr3_nt: TGTGCCAGCAGCCCCTCCAGAAATAATTCACCCCTCCACTTT
clone_size: -; j_call: TRBJ2-1; d_call: TRBD1; v_call: TRBV5-1; cdr3_aa: CASSLEWDSTKETQFF; cdr3_nt: TGCGCCAGCAGCTTGGAGTGGGACAGCACTAAAGAGACCCAGTTCTTC
clone_size: few; j_call: TRBJ1-4; d_call: -; v_call: TRBV6-6; cdr3_aa: CASSYTAPTNEKLFF; cdr3_nt: TGTGCCAGCAGTTATACAGCCCCAACTAATGAAAAACTGTTTTTT
clone_size: -; j_call: TRBJ2-1; d_call: TRBD2; v_call: TRBV12-3/TRBV12-4; cdr3_aa: CASSFWGGGGNEQFF; cdr3_nt: TGTGCCAGCAGTTTTTGGGGCGGGGGGGGTAATGAGCAGTTCTTC
clone_size: -; j_call: TRBJ2-2; d_call: -; v_call: TRBV12-5; cdr3_aa: CARGLDAGGRELFF; cdr3_nt: TGTGCTAGAGGTTTGGACGCTGGGGGCCGGGAGCTGTTTTTT
clone_size: -; j_call: TRBJ1-1; d_call: TRBD1; v_call: TRBV9; cdr3_aa: CASSEGQGRNTEAFF; cdr3_nt: TGTGCCAGCAGCGAGGGACAGGGTAGGAACACTGAAGCTTTCTTT
clone_size: -; j_call: TRBJ1-5; d_call: -; v_call: TRBV28; cdr3_aa: CASSLSLGFGSIDQPQHF; cdr3_nt: TGTGCCAGCAGTTTAAGCTTGGGATTCGGTTCGATAGATCAGCCCCAGCATTTT
clone_size: -; j_call: TRBJ2-5; d_call: -; v_call: TRBV7-9; cdr3_aa: CANTRAQETQYF; cdr3_nt: TGTGCCAATACTAGGGCCCAAGAGACCCAGTACTTC
clone_size: -; j_call: TRBJ1-1; d_call: -; v_call: TRBV7-9; cdr3_aa: CASSLRRMPDGNTEAFF; cdr3_nt: TGTGCCAGCAGTCTGCGCCGGATGCCCGACGGGAACACTGAAGCTTTCTTT
clone_size: -; j_call: TRBJ1-1; d_call: -; v_call: TRBV27; cdr3_aa: CAGSLRETGTKAFF; cdr3_nt: TGTGCCGGCAGTTTGAGAGAGACCGGGACTAAAGCTTTCTTT
clone_size: -; j_call: TRBJ2-1; d_call: -; v_call: TRBV27; cdr3_aa: CASRLPYGNEQFF; cdr3_nt: TGTGCCAGCAGGCTGCCCTATGGGAATGAGCAGTTCTTC
clone_size: -; j_call: TRBJ2-1; d_call: -; v_call: TRBV7-3; cdr3_aa: CASSLTKGSNNEQFF; cdr3_nt: TGTGCCAGCAGCTTAACGAAGGGCAGTAACAATGAGCAGTTCTTC
clone_size: few; j_call: TRBJ1-2; d_call: -; v_call: TRBV12-3/TRBV12-4; cdr3_aa: CASSPGTRGYTF; cdr3_nt: TGTGCCAGCAGTCCGGGGACACGTGGCTACACCTTC
clone_size: few; j_call: TRBJ1-4; d_call: -; v_call: TRBV20-1; cdr3_aa: CSAPEGTNEKLFF; cdr3_nt: TGCAGTGCCCCCGAAGGGACTAATGAAAAACTGTTTTTT
clone_size: -; j_call: TRBJ2-1; d_call: -; v_call: TRBV6-2/TRBV6-3; cdr3_aa: CASTKWGSNEQFF; cdr3_nt: TGTGCCAGCACCAAATGGGGGAGCAATGAGCAGTTCTTC
clone_size: few; j_call: TRBJ1-2; d_call: -; v_call: TRBV28; cdr3_aa: CASSPARVFYGYTF; cdr3_nt: TGTGCCAGCAGCCCCGCGAGGGTCTTCTATGGCTACACCTTC
clone_size: few; j_call: TRBJ2-7; d_call: -; v_call: TRBV2; cdr3_aa: CASSEASGEVYEQYF; cdr3_nt: TGTGCCAGCAGTGAAGCGTCAGGGGAGGTCTACGAGCAGTACTTC
clone_size: few; j_call: TRBJ2-7; d_call: -; v_call: TRBV5-1; cdr3_aa: CASRRHGDSQYEQYF; cdr3_nt: TGCGCCAGCAGGCGACACGGGGACTCACAATACGAGCAGTACTTC
clone_size: once; j_call: TRBJ1-2; d_call: TRBD1; v_call: TRBV20-1; cdr3_aa: CSAKEDRVIDSYTF; cdr3_nt: TGCAGTGCTAAAGAAGACAGGGTGATAGATAGCTACACCTTC
clone_size: few; j_call: TRBJ2-3; d_call: TRBD2; v_call: TRBV4-2; cdr3_aa: CASSHTLQAGEGTDTQYF; cdr3_nt: TGTGCCAGCAGCCACACCTTGCAAGCGGGGGAGGGCACAGATACGCAGTATTTT
clone_size: -; j_call: TRBJ2-3; d_call: -; v_call: TRBV6-2/TRBV6-3; cdr3_aa: CASIRNPDNRYTQYF; cdr3_nt: TGTGCCAGCATCCGGAACCCCGACAACCGATATACGCAGTATTTT
clone_size: few; j_call: TRBJ2-1; d_call: -; v_call: TRBV19; cdr3_aa: CATSLRELARTFF; cdr3_nt: TGTGCCACCTCACTAAGGGAGCTTGCGCGGACGTTCTTC
clone_size: -; j_call: TRBJ1-2; d_call: -; v_call: TRBV20-1; cdr3_aa: CSASQQAPYGYTF; cdr3_nt: TGCAGTGCTAGCCAGCAGGCCCCTTATGGCTACACCTTC
clone_size: -; j_call: TRBJ2-7; d_call: -; v_call: TRBV6-2/TRBV6-3; cdr3_aa: CASSYAGASYEQYF; cdr3_nt: TGTGCCAGCAGTTACGCGGGGGCCTCCTACGAGCAGTACTTC
clone_size: few; j_call: TRBJ2-1; d_call: -; v_call: TRBV12-3/TRBV12-4; cdr3_aa: CASSSTTAYNEQFF; cdr3_nt: TGTGCCAGCAGCTCCACGACAGCCTACAATGAGCAGTTCTTC
clone_size: -; j_call: TRBJ1-1; d_call: TRBD1; v_call: TRBV20-1; cdr3_aa: CSAGNSDRVNTEAFF; cdr3_nt: TGCAGTGCTGGGAATTCGGACAGGGTGAACACTGAAGCTTTCTTT
clone_size: few; j_call: TRBJ2-1; d_call: -; v_call: TRBV9; cdr3_aa: CASTTSGTPVYNEQFF; cdr3_nt: TGTGCCAGCACCACATCCGGGACTCCCGTCTACAATGAGCAGTTCTTC
clone_size: -; j_call: TRBJ1-5; d_call: -; v_call: TRBV9; cdr3_aa: CASSTTGLSNQPQHF; cdr3_nt: TGTGCCAGCAGCACAACAGGGTTGAGCAATCAGCCCCAGCATTTT
clone_size: -; j_call: TRBJ2-1; d_call: -; v_call: TRBV4-1; cdr3_aa: CASSQDQFRDDNEQFF; cdr3_nt: TGCGCCAGCAGCCAAGATCAGTTCAGGGACGACAATGAGCAGTTCTTC
clone_size: -; j_call: TRBJ1-6; d_call: -; v_call: TRBV6-5; cdr3_aa: CASSGVNLSPLHF; cdr3_nt: TGTGCCAGCAGTGGGGTTAACTTGTCACCCCTCCACTTT